This is a list of T cell receptor beta chains from one sample in a study of T cell responses to AZD1222 COVID-19 vaccine. The protocol was immunoSEQ multiplex PCR, while the TCRdb copy is restricted to in-frame clones and leaves out a portion. The sample holds around 140,000 clones, 89% seen once. Sequencing used peripheral blood, obtained on day 0 of AZD1222 vaccination. These receptors came from an adult in good health. Both conserved end residues are part of each CDR3. Each record gives: J gene, clone size, D gene, V gene, CDR3 protein, CDR3 DNA. The D gene is left open where the match is weak. Some rows have no size entry. The others give once, few or many, or a class for an expanded clone.

J: TRBJ1-3
size: .
D: .
V: TRBV30
CDR3: CAWRQGSSGNTIYF
DNA: TGTGCCTGGAGGCAGGGAAGCTCTGGAAACACCATATATTTT

J: TRBJ1-1
size: .
D: TRBD1
V: TRBV30
CDR3: CVIHRGLTEAFF
DNA: TGTGTCATTCACAGGGGGTTAACTGAAGCTTTCTTT

J: TRBJ2-1
size: .
D: .
V: TRBV7-9
CDR3: CASSLGRSYNEQFF
DNA: TGTGCCAGCAGCTTAGGTCGCTCCTACAATGAGCAGTTCTTC

J: TRBJ2-5
size: once
D: .
V: TRBV7-6
CDR3: CASSGEGIETQYF
DNA: TGTGCCAGCAGCGGAGAGGGGATAGAGACCCAGTACTTC

J: TRBJ1-2
size: .
D: TRBD1
V: TRBV7-8
CDR3: CASSLETGGADYGYTF
DNA: TGTGCCAGCAGCCTCGAGACAGGGGGCGCCGACTATGGCTACACCTTC

J: TRBJ1-1
size: .
D: .
V: TRBV29-1
CDR3: CSVEGRLEAFF
DNA: TGCAGCGTTGAAGGGAGACTTGAAGCTTTCTTT

J: TRBJ2-5
size: .
D: .
V: TRBV4-1
CDR3: CASSLGETQYF
DNA: TGCGCCAGCAGCCTTGGCGAGACCCAGTACTTC

J: TRBJ1-1
size: .
D: .
V: TRBV30
CDR3: CAWSPWGEAFF
DNA: TGTGCCTGGAGCCCCTGGGGTGAAGCTTTCTTT

J: TRBJ2-3
size: few
D: .
V: TRBV5-1
CDR3: CASSLAQEADTQYF
DNA: TGCGCCAGCAGCTTGGCCCAGGAGGCTGATACGCAGTATTTT

J: TRBJ2-1
size: .
D: TRBD2
V: TRBV6-1
CDR3: CASREPPGWAGGNNEQFF
DNA: TGTGCCAGCAGGGAACCTCCGGGATGGGCGGGGGGTAACAATGAGCAGTTCTTC

J: TRBJ1-2
size: .
D: .
V: TRBV12-3/TRBV12-4
CDR3: CASSVDHYGYTF
DNA: TGTGCCAGCAGTGTGGACCACTATGGCTACACCTTC

J: TRBJ2-3
size: .
D: .
V: TRBV5-1
CDR3: CASSPRTGRDTQYF
DNA: TGCGCCAGCAGCCCTCGGACAGGGAGGGACACGCAGTATTTT

J: TRBJ2-1
size: .
D: .
V: TRBV12-5
CDR3: CASGLIPMNEQFF
DNA: TGTGCTAGTGGTTTGATTCCGATGAATGAGCAGTTCTTC

J: TRBJ1-2
size: .
D: .
V: TRBV4-1
CDR3: CASSQGGARGYGYTF
DNA: TGCGCCAGCAGCCAAGGAGGAGCCAGAGGCTATGGCTACACCTTC

J: TRBJ1-2
size: once
D: .
V: TRBV11-2
CDR3: CASSLGSQGLPRYGYTF
DNA: TGTGCCAGCAGCTTAGGGAGCCAAGGGCTGCCCCGCTATGGCTACACCTTC

J: TRBJ2-2
size: .
D: .
V: TRBV18
CDR3: CASSPELTAGELFF
DNA: TGTGCCAGCTCACCCGAACTGACAGCCGGGGAGCTGTTTTTT

J: TRBJ1-5
size: .
D: .
V: TRBV2
CDR3: CASSGSNQPQHF
DNA: TGTGCCAGCAGTGGAAGCAATCAGCCCCAGCATTTT

J: TRBJ1-5
size: .
D: .
V: TRBV6-5
CDR3: CASSYGGIGYQPQHF
DNA: TGTGCCAGCAGTTACGGGGGAATTGGCTATCAGCCCCAGCATTTT

J: TRBJ1-5
size: .
D: TRBD1
V: TRBV10-3
CDR3: CAISEREGAGQPQHF
DNA: TGTGCCATCAGTGAGCGAGAGGGGGCGGGTCAGCCCCAGCATTTT

J: TRBJ1-3
size: .
D: TRBD1
V: TRBV7-9
CDR3: CASSLRQGAGNTIYF
DNA: TGTGCCAGCAGCTTAAGGCAGGGGGCTGGAAACACCATATATTTT

J: TRBJ1-2
size: .
D: .
V: TRBV6-6
CDR3: CASLSGLGGGYTF
DNA: TGTGCCAGCCTATCAGGACTTGGGGGGGGCTACACCTTC

J: TRBJ1-5
size: .
D: .
V: TRBV7-7
CDR3: CASSSDRFSNQPQHF
DNA: TGTGCCAGCAGCTCTGACAGGTTTAGCAATCAGCCCCAGCATTTT

J: TRBJ2-7
size: once
D: .
V: TRBV5-1
CDR3: CATALGEKGAEQYF
DNA: TGCGCCACCGCACTGGGCGAAAAAGGGGCCGAGCAGTACTTC

J: TRBJ1-5
size: .
D: .
V: TRBV13
CDR3: CASSQMREANQPQHF
DNA: TGTGCCAGCAGCCAGATGAGGGAGGCCAATCAGCCCCAGCATTTT

J: TRBJ1-3
size: once
D: .
V: TRBV30
CDR3: CAWSSGNTIYF
DNA: TGTGCCTGGAGTTCTGGAAACACCATATATTTT

J: TRBJ2-3
size: .
D: TRBD2
V: TRBV4-1
CDR3: CASSQPASGGALDTQYF
DNA: TGCGCCAGCAGCCAACCTGCTAGCGGGGGGGCCCTAGATACGCAGTATTTT

J: TRBJ1-2
size: .
D: .
V: TRBV5-4
CDR3: CASSPGGPAFDGYTF
DNA: TGTGCCAGCAGCCCCGGCGGCCCCGCTTTTGATGGCTACACCTTC

J: TRBJ2-3
size: .
D: .
V: TRBV7-6
CDR3: CASSETPGAAAQTDTQYF
DNA: TGTGCCAGCAGCGAAACTCCAGGGGCCGCAGCCCAAACAGATACGCAGTATTTT

J: TRBJ2-7
size: .
D: .
V: TRBV6-1
CDR3: CASSEAGTPPEQYF
DNA: TGTGCCAGCAGTGAAGCGGGGACCCCCCCCGAGCAGTACTTC

J: TRBJ1-3
size: .
D: TRBD1
V: TRBV2
CDR3: CASRRQGDGNTIYF
DNA: TGTGCCAGCAGACGGCAGGGGGATGGAAACACCATATATTTT

J: TRBJ1-3
size: .
D: TRBD1
V: TRBV4-1
CDR3: CASRHVGRDRGNTIYF
DNA: TGCGCCAGCAGACACGTTGGTAGGGACAGGGGAAACACCATATATTTT

J: TRBJ2-1
size: few
D: .
V: TRBV5-4
CDR3: CASSSPLDRGGEQFF
DNA: TGTGCCAGCAGCTCCCCCTTGGACCGAGGGGGTGAGCAGTTCTTC

J: TRBJ1-1
size: .
D: .
V: TRBV11-2
CDR3: CASSLAGQNTEAFF
DNA: TGTGCCAGCAGCTTAGCCGGACAGAACACTGAAGCTTTCTTT

J: TRBJ2-3
size: .
D: .
V: TRBV7-2
CDR3: CASSLGRPADMQYF
DNA: TGTGCCAGCAGCTTAGGGAGACCAGCAGATATGCAGTATTTT

J: TRBJ1-2
size: .
D: .
V: TRBV19
CDR3: CASSHRDYGYTF
DNA: TGTGCCAGTAGTCACAGGGACTATGGCTACACCTTC

J: TRBJ1-2
size: .
D: .
V: TRBV2
CDR3: CASSGGTWGGGYGYTF
DNA: TGTGCCAGCAGTGGGGGCACCTGGGGCGGCGGCTATGGCTACACCTTC

J: TRBJ1-1
size: .
D: TRBD1
V: TRBV6-5
CDR3: CASSTGVSTEAFF
DNA: TGTGCCAGCAGTACAGGGGTGAGCACTGAAGCTTTCTTT

J: TRBJ1-1
size: .
D: .
V: TRBV7-2
CDR3: CASSPAPGMNTEAFF
DNA: TGTGCCAGCAGCCCAGCCCCAGGAATGAACACTGAAGCTTTCTTT

J: TRBJ2-7
size: .
D: .
V: TRBV7-9
CDR3: CASSSRAYEQYF
DNA: TGTGCCAGCAGCTCCAGGGCCTACGAGCAGTACTTC

J: TRBJ1-5
size: .
D: .
V: TRBV15
CDR3: CATSRAQDYNQPQHF
DNA: TGTGCCACCAGCAGAGCGCAGGATTACAATCAGCCCCAGCATTTT

J: TRBJ2-2
size: .
D: .
V: TRBV6-6
CDR3: CASSYARGLTGELFF
DNA: TGTGCCAGCAGTTACGCCAGGGGATTAACCGGGGAGCTGTTTTTT

J: TRBJ2-7
size: .
D: .
V: TRBV4-1
CDR3: CASSHPSYEQYF
DNA: TGCGCCAGCAGCCATCCGTCCTACGAGCAGTACTTC

J: TRBJ1-1
size: .
D: .
V: TRBV30
CDR3: CAWSPTGTEAFF
DNA: TGTGCCTGGAGTCCAACTGGCACTGAAGCTTTCTTT

J: TRBJ1-4
size: .
D: .
V: TRBV5-1
CDR3: CASSFSGATTNEKLFF
DNA: TGCGCCAGCAGCTTTTCGGGGGCCACAACTAATGAAAAACTGTTTTTT

J: TRBJ1-5
size: once
D: .
V: TRBV6-1
CDR3: CASSEYRARTSNQPQHF
DNA: TGTGCCAGCAGTGAATACCGGGCCCGCACTTCAAATCAGCCCCAGCATTTT

J: TRBJ2-3
size: .
D: .
V: TRBV29-1
CDR3: CSVETDYGTDTQYF
DNA: TGCAGCGTTGAAACGGACTATGGCACAGATACGCAGTATTTT

J: TRBJ2-6
size: .
D: .
V: TRBV10-3
CDR3: CAISDETGRNSGANVLTF
DNA: TGTGCCATCAGTGATGAGACAGGCCGCAACTCTGGGGCCAACGTCCTGACTTTC

J: TRBJ1-2
size: .
D: .
V: TRBV5-6
CDR3: CASSPLDNNGYGYTF
DNA: TGTGCCAGCAGCCCCCTAGACAACAACGGCTATGGCTACACCTTC

J: TRBJ1-5
size: .
D: .
V: TRBV6-2/TRBV6-3
CDR3: CASSSSGAPNQPQHF
DNA: TGTGCCAGCAGTTCTTCAGGGGCCCCCAATCAGCCCCAGCATTTT

J: TRBJ1-2
size: .
D: TRBD1
V: TRBV30
CDR3: CAYTRDSALYGYTF
DNA: TGTGCTTATACCCGGGACAGCGCACTCTATGGCTACACCTTC